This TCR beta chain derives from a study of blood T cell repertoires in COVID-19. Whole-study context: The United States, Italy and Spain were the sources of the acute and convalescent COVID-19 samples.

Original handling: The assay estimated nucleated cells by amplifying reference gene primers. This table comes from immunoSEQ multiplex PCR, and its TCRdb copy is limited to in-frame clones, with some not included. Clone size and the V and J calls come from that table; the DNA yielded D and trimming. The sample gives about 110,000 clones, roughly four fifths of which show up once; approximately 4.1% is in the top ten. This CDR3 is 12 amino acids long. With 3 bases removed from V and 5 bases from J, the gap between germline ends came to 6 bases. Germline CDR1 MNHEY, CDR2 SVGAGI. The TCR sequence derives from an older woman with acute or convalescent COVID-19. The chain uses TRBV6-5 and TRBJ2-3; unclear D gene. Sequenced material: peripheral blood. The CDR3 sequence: CASSYYGDTQYF. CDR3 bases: TGTGCCAGCAGTTATTACGGAGATACGCAGTATTTT.